This T cell receptor (beta chain) was identified in a study of T cell repertoires in cytomegalovirus infection. The overall study: Recently identified HLA-C-restricted CMV epitopes were used, and well-studied HLA-B-restricted CMV epitopes were used as well. Evidence of both CMV infection and a matching HLA type came from public TCR beta signatures. Study-level findings and limits: It was HLA-C-restricted CMV-specific TCR beta clonotypes that dominated the response ex vivo. Identification of carriers of CMV plus the relevant HLA was performed using cumulative public TCR beta family frequency.

The germline V gene encodes CDR1 SGHDT and CDR2 YYEEEE. This CDR3 spans 19 amino acids. Trimming at V came to 4 bases and at J to 0 bases, leaving 13 bases not matched to a gene. Each CDR3 protein is one row after TCRdb ran MiXCR on the reads. In the table there are some 500,000 distinct CDR3 sequences, around 35% of which are singletons. Notes on this clonotype: Its antigen is undetermined.

Specimen: cultured PBMCs, collected from culture after CMV antigen stimulation. This sequence was found in a human donor in good health (CMV status not recorded). Some clones in this sample may be carry-over from other donors' samples. V gene TRBV5-6 combines with J gene TRBJ2-3; TRBD1 aligns across 11 bases. In nucleotides, the CDR3 is TGTGCCAGCAGCCCCGATGGGACAGGGGGGATCCCTAGCACAGATACGCAGTATTTT. Residues: CASSPDGTGGIPSTDTQYF.